This TCR beta chain was sequenced in a study of T cell repertoires in cytomegalovirus infection. The CDR3 is made up of 15 amino acids. Between the trimmed V and J ends, which lost 2 bases and 8 bases, there was a span of 15 bases. Germline V gene data show CDR1 as KGHSH and CDR2 as LQKENI. TCRdb passed the reads through MiXCR, listing each CDR3 protein once. The data hold hundreds of thousands of distinct CDR3 sequences, with around 30% observed a single time. This clonotype was observed a single time. Antigen: not known. This TCR came from a human donor in good health (CMV status not recorded). Some clones in this sample may be carry-over from other donors' samples. The sample in question was cultured PBMCs, obtained from culture after CMV antigen stimulation. The chain links TRBV18 to TRBJ1-4; tentative D call: TRBD1 (6 bases). CDR3 coding DNA: TGTGCCAGCTCACCATTACAGGGCCGAGGCGAAAAACTGTTTTTT. It specifies CASSPLQGRGEKLFF. The full variable domain, with the rest looked up from reference TRBV18 and TRBJ1-4, is NAGVMQNPRHLVRRRGQEARLRCSPMKGHSHVYWYRQLPEEGLKFMVYLQKENIIDESGMPKERFSAEFPKEGPSILRIQQVVRGDSAAYFCASSPLQGRGEKLFFGSGTQLSVL.